One sample yielded the 3 T cell receptor beta chains listed below, sequenced in a study of T cell changes during pregnancy in multiple sclerosis. Assay: immunoSEQ multiplex PCR; the TCRdb copy retains only in-frame clones and omits some. Of about 40,000 clones listed, roughly nine tenths are singletons. This material consisted of CD4+ T cells from peripheral blood mononuclear cells, taken after pregnancy. These TCRs come from a female donor with multiple sclerosis, enrolled in a pregnancy study.

The V call is TRBV28, the J call TRBJ1-5; 7 positions match TRBD1. Germline CDR1 and CDR2: MDHEN and SYDVKM. This CDR3 is built from 18 residues. The trim removed 7 bases at V and 0 bases at J, leaving 15 bases unmatched. The CDR3 coding sequence is TGTGCCAGCACCGAAGCCCCCAGGGGGAGTTATAGCAATCAGCCCCAGCATTTT. Protein: CASTEAPRGSYSNQPQHF.

V gene TRBV2 combines with J gene TRBJ1-1; 8 nucleotides match TRBD1. With 7 bases clipped from V and 6 bases from J, the junction kept 7 bases outside the gene matches. Germline values: CDR1 SNHLY, CDR2 FYNNEI. The CDR3 extends over 13 amino acids. The DNA of the CDR3 is TGTGCCAGCAAGGGCTTACAGGGGGCTGAAGCTTTCTTT. Translating gives CASKGLQGAEAFF.

The genes are TRBV2 and TRBJ1-1; D might be TRBD1 (6 bases). V lost 6 bases and J 4 bases, leaving 15 bases between the germline ends. Looked up from germline, CDR1 is SNHLY and CDR2 is FYNNEI. The CDR3 length is 14 residues. In DNA form, the CDR3 reads TGTGCCAGCAGACGGGACAACTTGGGCACTGAAGCTTTCTTT. This gives the protein CASRRDNLGTEAFF. Supplemented by reference TRBV2 and TRBJ1-1, the full variable domain reads EPEVTQTPSHQVTQMGQEVILRCVPISNHLYFYWYRQILGQKVEFLVSFYNNEISEKSEIFDDQFSVERPDGSNFTLKIRSTKLEDSAMYFCASRRDNLGTEAFFGQGTRLTVV.